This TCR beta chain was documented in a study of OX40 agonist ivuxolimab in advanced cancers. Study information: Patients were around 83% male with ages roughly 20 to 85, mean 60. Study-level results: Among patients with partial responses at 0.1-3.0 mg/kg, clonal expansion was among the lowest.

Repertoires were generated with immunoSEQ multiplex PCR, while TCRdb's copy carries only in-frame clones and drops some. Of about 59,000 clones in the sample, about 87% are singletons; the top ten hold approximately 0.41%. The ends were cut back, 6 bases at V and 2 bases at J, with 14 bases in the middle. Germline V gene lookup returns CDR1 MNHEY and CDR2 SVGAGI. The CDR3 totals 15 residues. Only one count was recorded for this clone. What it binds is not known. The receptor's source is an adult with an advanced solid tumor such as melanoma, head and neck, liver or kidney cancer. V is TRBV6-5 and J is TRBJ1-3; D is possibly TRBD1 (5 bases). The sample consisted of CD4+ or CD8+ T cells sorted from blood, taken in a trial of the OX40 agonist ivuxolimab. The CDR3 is CASRFTPDTGNTIYF. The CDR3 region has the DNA TGTGCCAGCAGATTCACCCCGGACACTGGAAACACCATATATTTT.